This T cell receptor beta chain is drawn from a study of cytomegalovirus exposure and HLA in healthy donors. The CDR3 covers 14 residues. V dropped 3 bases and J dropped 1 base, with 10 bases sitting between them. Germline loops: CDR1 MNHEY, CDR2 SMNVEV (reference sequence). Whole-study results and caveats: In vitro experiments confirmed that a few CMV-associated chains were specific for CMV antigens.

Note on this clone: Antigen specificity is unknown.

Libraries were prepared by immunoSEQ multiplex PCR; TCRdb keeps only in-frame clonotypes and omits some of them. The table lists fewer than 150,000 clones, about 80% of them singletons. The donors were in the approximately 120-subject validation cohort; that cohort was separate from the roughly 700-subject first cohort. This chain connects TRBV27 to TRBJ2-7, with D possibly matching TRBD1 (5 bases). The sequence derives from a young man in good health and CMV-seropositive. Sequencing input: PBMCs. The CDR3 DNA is TGTGCCAGCAGTTTTTCAGGGAAATCCTACGAGCAGTACTTC. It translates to CASSFSGKSYEQYF.